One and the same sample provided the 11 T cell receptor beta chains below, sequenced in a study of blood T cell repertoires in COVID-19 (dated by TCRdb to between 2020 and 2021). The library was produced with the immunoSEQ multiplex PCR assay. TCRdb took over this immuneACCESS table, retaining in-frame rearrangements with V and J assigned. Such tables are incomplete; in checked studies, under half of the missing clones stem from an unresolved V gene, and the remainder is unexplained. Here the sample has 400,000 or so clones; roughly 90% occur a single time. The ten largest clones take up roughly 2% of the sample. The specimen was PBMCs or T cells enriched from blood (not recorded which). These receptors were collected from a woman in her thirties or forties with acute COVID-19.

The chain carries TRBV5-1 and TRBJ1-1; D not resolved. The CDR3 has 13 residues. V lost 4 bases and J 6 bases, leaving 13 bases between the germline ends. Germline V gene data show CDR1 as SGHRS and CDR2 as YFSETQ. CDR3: CASSPTGVAEAFF. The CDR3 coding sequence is TGCGCCAGCAGCCCGACCGGGGTGGCTGAAGCTTTCTTT.

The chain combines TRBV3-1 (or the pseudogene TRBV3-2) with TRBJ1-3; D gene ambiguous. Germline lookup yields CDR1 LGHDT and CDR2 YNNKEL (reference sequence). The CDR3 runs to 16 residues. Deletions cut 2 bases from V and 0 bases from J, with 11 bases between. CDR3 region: CASSQMAVASGNTIYF. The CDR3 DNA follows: TGTGCCAGCAGCCAAATGGCGGTCGCCTCTGGAAACACCATATATTTT.

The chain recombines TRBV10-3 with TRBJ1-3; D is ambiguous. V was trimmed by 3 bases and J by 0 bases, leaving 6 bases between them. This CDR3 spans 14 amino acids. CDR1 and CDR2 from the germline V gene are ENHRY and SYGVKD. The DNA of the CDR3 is TGTGCCATCAGTGAACGGGACTCTGGAAACACCATATATTTT. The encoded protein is CAISERDSGNTIYF.

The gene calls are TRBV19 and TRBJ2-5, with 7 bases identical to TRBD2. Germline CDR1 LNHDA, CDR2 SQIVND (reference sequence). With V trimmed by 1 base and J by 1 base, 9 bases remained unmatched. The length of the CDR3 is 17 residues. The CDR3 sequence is CASSIALTRGVQETQYF. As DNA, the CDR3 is TGTGCCAGTAGTATAGCCCTAACCCGGGGGGTCCAAGAGACCCAGTACTTC.

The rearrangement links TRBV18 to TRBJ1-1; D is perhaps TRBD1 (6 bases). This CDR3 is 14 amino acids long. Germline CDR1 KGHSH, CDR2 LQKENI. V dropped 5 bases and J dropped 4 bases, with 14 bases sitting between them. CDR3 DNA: TGTGCCAGCTCATCAGGACAGACTACCACTGAAGCTTTCTTT. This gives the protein CASSSGQTTTEAFF. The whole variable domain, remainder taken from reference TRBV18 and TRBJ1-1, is NAGVMQNPRHLVRRRGQEARLRCSPMKGHSHVYWYRQLPEEGLKFMVYLQKENIIDESGMPKERFSAEFPKEGPSILRIQQVVRGDSAAYFCASSSGQTTTEAFFGQGTRLTVV.

The CDR3 sequence is CASSLNFRGDYSNQPQHF. As DNA, the CDR3 is TGCGCCAGCAGCCTCAATTTCCGGGGGGATTATAGCAATCAGCCCCAGCATTTT. The rearrangement links TRBV5-1 to TRBJ1-5; the D gene is possibly TRBD1 (5 bases). CDR3 length equals 18 residues. The germline CDR1 and CDR2 sequences are SGHRS and YFSETQ. Trimming left V 4 bases short and J 0 bases short, with 20 bases between.

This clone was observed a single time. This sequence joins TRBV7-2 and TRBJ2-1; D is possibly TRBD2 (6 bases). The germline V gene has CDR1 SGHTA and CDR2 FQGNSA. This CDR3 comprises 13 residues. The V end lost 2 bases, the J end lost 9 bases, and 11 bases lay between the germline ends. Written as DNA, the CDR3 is TGTGCCAGCAGCTTACAGCGGGTAGGTGAGCAGTTCTTC. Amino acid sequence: CASSLQRVGEQFF.

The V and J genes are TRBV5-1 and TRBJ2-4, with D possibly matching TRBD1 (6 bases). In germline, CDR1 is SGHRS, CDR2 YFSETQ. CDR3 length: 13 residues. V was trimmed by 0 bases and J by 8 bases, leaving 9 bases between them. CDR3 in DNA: TGCGCCAGCAGCTTGGCAGGGGCGGACATTCAGTACTTC. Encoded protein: CASSLAGADIQYF.

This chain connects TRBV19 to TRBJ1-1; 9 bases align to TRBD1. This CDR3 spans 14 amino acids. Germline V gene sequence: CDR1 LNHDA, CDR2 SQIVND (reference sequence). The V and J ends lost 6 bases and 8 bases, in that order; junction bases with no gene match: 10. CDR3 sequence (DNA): TGTGCCAGTAGGCCGGGACAGGGAGGTAGGGAAGCTTTCTTT. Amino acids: CASRPGQGGREAFF.

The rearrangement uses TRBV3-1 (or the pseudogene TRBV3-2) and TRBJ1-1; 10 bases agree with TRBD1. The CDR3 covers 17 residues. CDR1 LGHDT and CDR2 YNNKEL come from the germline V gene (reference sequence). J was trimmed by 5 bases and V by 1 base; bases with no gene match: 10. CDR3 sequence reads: CASSQVALTGGRTEAFF. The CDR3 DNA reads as TGTGCCAGCAGCCAAGTTGCCCTGACAGGGGGCCGAACTGAAGCTTTCTTT.

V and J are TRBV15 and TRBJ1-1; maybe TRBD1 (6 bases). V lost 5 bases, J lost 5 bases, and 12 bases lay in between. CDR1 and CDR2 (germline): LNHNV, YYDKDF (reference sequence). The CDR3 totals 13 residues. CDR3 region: CATSHREGTEAFF. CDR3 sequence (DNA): TGTGCCACCAGCCACAGGGAGGGGACTGAAGCTTTCTTT. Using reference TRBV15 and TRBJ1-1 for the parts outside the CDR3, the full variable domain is DAMVIQNPRYQVTQFGKPVTLSCSQTLNHNVMYWYQQKSSQAPKLLFHYYDKDFNNEADTPDNFQSRRPNTSFCFLDIRSPGLGDTAMYLCATSHREGTEAFFGQGTRLTVV.